The sample holds many counts of the clone carrying this T cell receptor beta chain. Its antigen is unknown. This specimen belongs to a study of spatial heterogeneity in lung cancer. Study-level information: Combinations of a unique TCR and a UMI were tallied in raw reads, and on average each appeared more than ten times.

General study points: The authors estimated that roughly 7% of tumor T cells were covered for alpha chains and 13% to 15% for beta chains. Tumor mutation count correlated with how many alpha and beta TCRs expanded intratumorally.

The time point is: sample taken at primary tumor resection. The donors comprised some 72 untreated early-stage non-small cell lung cancer patients. Whole RNA obtained from tumor, nontumor lung or frozen PBMC underwent sequencing without sorting. In TCRdb, the 5' RACE reads were re-called with MiXCR into one record per CDR3 protein. The sample holds about 6,300 distinct CDR3 sequences; 1.3% are singletons and the top ten take over 7.5%. The source is a male donor with early-stage non-small cell lung cancer. The specimen was lung tumor tissue, collected at surgery.

CDR3 sequence reads: CASSGRRESDQPQHF. In DNA, the CDR3 is TGTGCCAGTAGTGGTAGGAGGGAGTCGGATCAGCCCCAGCATTTT. The chain couples TRBV19 to TRBJ1-5; unclear D gene. This CDR3 region has 15 residues. Trimming stripped 5 bases from V and 5 bases from J, with 16 bases between. From germline, CDR1 is LNHDA and CDR2 SQIVND (reference sequence).